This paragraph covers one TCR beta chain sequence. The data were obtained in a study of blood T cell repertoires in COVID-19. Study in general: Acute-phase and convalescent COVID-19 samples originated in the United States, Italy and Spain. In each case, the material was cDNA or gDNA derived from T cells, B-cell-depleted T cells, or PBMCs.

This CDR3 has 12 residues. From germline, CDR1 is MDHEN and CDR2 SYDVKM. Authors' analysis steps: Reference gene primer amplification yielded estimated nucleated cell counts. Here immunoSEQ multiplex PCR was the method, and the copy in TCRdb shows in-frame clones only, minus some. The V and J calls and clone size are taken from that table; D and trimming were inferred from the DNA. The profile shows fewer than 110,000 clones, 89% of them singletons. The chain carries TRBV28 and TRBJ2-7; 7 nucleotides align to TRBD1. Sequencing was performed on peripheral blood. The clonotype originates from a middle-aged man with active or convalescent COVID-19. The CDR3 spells CASGDRSYEQYF. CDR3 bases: TGTGCTTCAGGGGACAGAAGCTACGAGCAGTACTTC.